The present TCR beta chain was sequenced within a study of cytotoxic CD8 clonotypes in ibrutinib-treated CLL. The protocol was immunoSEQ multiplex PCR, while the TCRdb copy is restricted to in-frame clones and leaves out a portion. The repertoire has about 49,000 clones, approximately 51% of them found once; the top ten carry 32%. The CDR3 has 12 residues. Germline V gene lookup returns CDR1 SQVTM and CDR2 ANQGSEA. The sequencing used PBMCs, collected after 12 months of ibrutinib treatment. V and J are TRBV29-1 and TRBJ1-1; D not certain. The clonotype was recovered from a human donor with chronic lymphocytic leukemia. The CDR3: CSGSHSNTEAFF. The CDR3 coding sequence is TGCAGTGGTTCACACAGCAACACTGAAGCTTTCTTT.